A selection of T cell receptor beta chains follows, all from one sample in a study of cytomegalovirus exposure and HLA in healthy donors. TCRdb's table, derived via immunoSEQ multiplex PCR, lists solely in-frame clones and lacks some. The profile shows about 90,000 clones, 70% to 90% of them singletons. Sequenced material: PBMCs. Source of these receptors: a man aged 18 to 35 in good health and CMV-seronegative. CDR3s include the opening cysteine and the closing phenylalanine or tryptophan. The order of the fields is D gene, clone size, V gene, J gene, CDR3 DNA, CDR3 protein. A D gene is named only where the DNA matches it firmly. Clone size appears in some rows only: once, few, many, or a class for an expanded clone.

-	-	TRBV5-8	TRBJ2-6	TGTGCCAGCAGACATGTCCGGGGCTCTGGGGCCAACGTCCTGACTTTC	CASRHVRGSGANVLTF
TRBD2	-	TRBV6-1	TRBJ2-3	TGTGCCAGCAGCTCCGGGACTAGCGGTTCAGATACGCAGTATTTT	CASSSGTSGSDTQYF
TRBD2	-	TRBV7-9	TRBJ2-7	TGTGCCAGCAGCCCAAAAGGGACTAACTACGAGCAGTACTTC	CASSPKGTNYEQYF
-	once	TRBV7-2	TRBJ1-3	TGTGCCAGCAGCTTAGTGGGGGGATCTGGAAACACCATATATTTT	CASSLVGGSGNTIYF
-	-	TRBV4-1	TRBJ2-7	TGCGCCAGCAGCCAAGAGGCAGCTAGCACTATCTACGAGCAGTACTTC	CASSQEAASTIYEQYF
TRBD2	-	TRBV2	TRBJ2-7	TGTGCCAGCGGGGGGGGATCCTACGAGCAGTACTTC	CASGGGSYEQYF
-	-	TRBV15	TRBJ1-1	TGTGCCACCAGCAGAGATTATACTGATAGGAACACTGAAGCTTTCTTT	CATSRDYTDRNTEAFF
-	-	TRBV9	TRBJ2-7	TGTGCCAGCAGCGTTGGGGGGACTGCCTACGAGCAGTACTTC	CASSVGGTAYEQYF
-	-	TRBV7-8	TRBJ1-2	TGTGCCAGCAGCTTACTGATATTACAGGGCCAGTCTAACTATGGCTACACCTTC	CASSLLILQGQSNYGYTF
-	once	TRBV6-6	TRBJ2-1	TGTGCCAGCAGTTACTCTCGTGACAATGAGCAGTTCTTC	CASSYSRDNEQFF
TRBD2	-	TRBV7-3	TRBJ2-1	TGTGCCAGCAGCCTTACCGGGACTACCTACAATGAGCAGTTCTTC	CASSLTGTTYNEQFF
-	-	TRBV9	TRBJ2-1	TGTGCCAGCAGCGTTGGGTACCGGAGCTCCTACAATGAGCAGTTCTTC	CASSVGYRSSYNEQFF
TRBD2	once	TRBV11-2	TRBJ2-1	TGTGCCAGCAGCTTAACTAGCGGGGCTAACAATGAGCAGTTCTTC	CASSLTSGANNEQFF
TRBD2	-	TRBV30	TRBJ2-1	TGTGCCTGGAGTAGACTAGCGGGAGTAGACTACAATGAGCAGTTCTTC	CAWSRLAGVDYNEQFF
TRBD2	-	TRBV5-1	TRBJ2-1	TGCGCCAGCAGCTGGGGAGGGAGCGGGCCGACCAATGAGCAGTTCTTC	CASSWGGSGPTNEQFF
TRBD2	-	TRBV11-3	TRBJ2-3	TGTGCCAGCAGCTATAGGCGCGGACTAGGGGAAGCAGATACGCAGTATTTT	CASSYRRGLGEADTQYF
-	-	TRBV27	TRBJ2-2	TGTGCCAGCAGTTCTCATCTGGCGGGAGGGGAGCTGTTTTTT	CASSSHLAGGELFF
TRBD1	few	TRBV10-3	TRBJ1-1	TGTGCCTCGGGACAGCTAAACACTGAAGCTTTCTTT	CASGQLNTEAFF
TRBD2	-	TRBV5-6	TRBJ2-7	TGTGCCAGCAGCACCGCTACTAGCGGGACGGCATACGAGCAGTACTTC	CASSTATSGTAYEQYF
TRBD1	once	TRBV29-1	TRBJ2-2	TGCAGCGCCGACAGGGCTGCCGGAGAGCTGTTTTTT	CSADRAAGELFF
TRBD1	once	TRBV6-1	TRBJ2-6	TGTGCCAGCAGTGATCAGGGGGCTGGGGCCAACGTCCTGACTTTC	CASSDQGAGANVLTF
-	-	TRBV28	TRBJ1-2	TGTGCCAGCAGTCAAGTGCTACCGAACTATGGCTACACCTTC	CASSQVLPNYGYTF
-	-	TRBV5-6	TRBJ2-2	TGTGCCAGCAGCTTTTTGCGGGAGAACACCGGGGAGCTGTTTTTT	CASSFLRENTGELFF
TRBD1	-	TRBV23-1	TRBJ1-3	TGCGCCAGCAGTCAATCCGGACAGGGAGAGTACACCATATATTTT	CASSQSGQGEYTIYF
-	-	TRBV5-1	TRBJ1-1	TGCGCCAGCAGGCCAGGGGAGAACACTGAAGCTTTCTTT	CASRPGENTEAFF
TRBD2	-	TRBV28	TRBJ2-7	TGTGCCAGCAGTGAGGTCGTAAGCGGGAGGCCCGGGCGCGAGCAGTACTTC	CASSEVVSGRPGREQYF
-	-	TRBV5-4	TRBJ2-3	TGTGCCAGCAGCGCGCACCCGGGAACTAGCACAGATACGCAGTATTTT	CASSAHPGTSTDTQYF
-	-	TRBV4-1	TRBJ1-4	TGCGCCAGCAGCCTCACCCCCAGGGGAGAAAAACTGTTTTTT	CASSLTPRGEKLFF
-	-	TRBV4-3	TRBJ1-6	TGCGCCAGCAGCCAGAACCCGACAAGACCCACCCTCCACTTT	CASSQNPTRPTLHF
TRBD1	-	TRBV6-5	TRBJ2-3	TGTGCCAGCAGTTACCTCCGGACAGGGGGCACAGATACGCAGTATTTT	CASSYLRTGGTDTQYF
TRBD2	-	TRBV5-1	TRBJ2-1	TGCGCCAGCAGCTTGGAGCGGGAGCACAATGAGCAGTTCTTC	CASSLEREHNEQFF
TRBD1	once	TRBV7-2	TRBJ1-5	TGTGCCAGCAGCTCGGGAGGGCAGGGGGGGTTTCAGCCCCAGCATTTT	CASSSGGQGGFQPQHF
-	-	TRBV4-3	TRBJ2-3	TGCGCCAGCAGCCAAGGGCGGGGAAGGGGAGAGGATACGCAGTATTTT	CASSQGRGRGEDTQYF
TRBD2	-	TRBV2	TRBJ2-7	TGTGCCAGCAGTGGACTAGCGGGATTATCATCCGAGCAGTACTTC	CASSGLAGLSSEQYF
-	-	TRBV5-3	TRBJ2-7	TGTGCCAGAAGCCACAGGACGAGGAAGGGAGGCGAGCAGTACTTC	CARSHRTRKGGEQYF
-	-	TRBV28	TRBJ1-1	TGTGCCAGCAGTCCGCACAGGGCCCGGGGCACTGAAGCTTTCTTT	CASSPHRARGTEAFF
-	-	TRBV10-3	TRBJ2-7	TGTGCCATCAGAGGGGTTTACGAGCAGTACTTC	CAIRGVYEQYF
TRBD2	-	TRBV5-1	TRBJ2-3	TGCGCCAGCAGCTTAAGCGGGAGGGCCCCAGATACGCAGTATTTT	CASSLSGRAPDTQYF
TRBD2	-	TRBV4-3	TRBJ2-7	TGCGCCAGCAGCCCTTCGGCGGGAGGCCTCTACGAGCAGTACTTC	CASSPSAGGLYEQYF
-	-	TRBV11-2	TRBJ1-2	TGTGCCAGCAGCCCCGCCGGACAGACTGCTGGCGGCTACACCTTC	CASSPAGQTAGGYTF
TRBD1	-	TRBV5-1	TRBJ2-5	TGCGCCAGCAGCTTGGGGACAGGGAGGACCCAGTACTTC	CASSLGTGRTQYF
TRBD1	-	TRBV27	TRBJ2-1	TGTGCCAGCAGGGAGGGACAGGGGCCAAACAATGAGCAGTTCTTC	CASREGQGPNNEQFF
TRBD2	-	TRBV9	TRBJ2-2	TGTGCCAGCAGCGGTGGTCTGCGCGGGAGGGCCGGGGAGCTGTTTTTT	CASSGGLRGRAGELFF
-	-	TRBV5-1	TRBJ1-1	TGCGCCAGCAGCTTGGAAGGGCAGAGGGCCACTGAAGCTTTCTTT	CASSLEGQRATEAFF
TRBD1	-	TRBV19	TRBJ2-7	TGTGCCAGTCGCCCGAGGCAGGGGGTGACCGAGCAGTACTTC	CASRPRQGVTEQYF
TRBD2	-	TRBV27	TRBJ2-2	TGTGCCAGCCGACGGGGGGGGCACACCGGGGAGCTGTTTTTT	CASRRGGHTGELFF
-	-	TRBV28	TRBJ1-4	TGTGCCAGCAGTTTTTTCCTACAGGCTTCGACTAATGAAAAACTGTTTTTT	CASSFFLQASTNEKLFF
-	-	TRBV10-1	TRBJ2-3	TGCGCCAGCAGTTCGTACAGGCCGCTAGGGTCTAAACGCACAGATACGCAGTATTTT	CASSSYRPLGSKRTDTQYF
-	-	TRBV6-1	TRBJ2-3	TGTGCCAGCAGTGATGACGGTAGACGAGGGACAGATACGCAGTATTTT	CASSDDGRRGTDTQYF
TRBD1	-	TRBV6-5	TRBJ1-2	TGTGCCAGTGCTGTACAGACAGGGTATGGCTACACCTTC	CASAVQTGYGYTF
-	-	TRBV5-6	TRBJ2-2	TGTGCCAGCAGCCCCTTTTGGGGGGTCACCGGGGAGCTGTTTTTT	CASSPFWGVTGELFF
TRBD1	-	TRBV5-1	TRBJ1-6	TGCGCCAGCAGCAATCGACAGGGGAAGAATTCACCCCTCCACTTT	CASSNRQGKNSPLHF
TRBD1	once	TRBV19	TRBJ1-1	TGTGCCAGTAGTATTTCTCACAGGGGGAACACTGAAGCTTTCTTT	CASSISHRGNTEAFF
TRBD1	-	TRBV28	TRBJ2-1	TGTGCCAGCAGTTCCGGGACAGGGATAGGACTCGATGAGCAGTTCTTC	CASSSGTGIGLDEQFF
-	-	TRBV7-9	TRBJ1-2	TGTGCCAGCAGCTTAAGGGTGAGGGGAGGCTATGGCTACACCTTC	CASSLRVRGGYGYTF
-	-	TRBV14	TRBJ2-5	TGTGCCAGCAGCCCGAGAGGCCAGAGAGGAGAGACCCAGTACTTC	CASSPRGQRGETQYF
-	-	TRBV28	TRBJ1-1	TGTGCCAGCAGGCCGACAGTCATGAACACTGAAGCCTTCTTT	CASRPTVMNTEAFF
TRBD2	-	TRBV30	TRBJ2-1	TGTGCCTGGAGTATTGGCGGGGGGGGGTACAATGAGCAGTTCTTC	CAWSIGGGGYNEQFF